This note documents a single T cell receptor (beta chain) sequence. No antigen is known for it. The CDR3 does not close with the conserved phenylalanine or tryptophan, likely indicating a read error. Because the CDR3's place on the DNA is in doubt, the DNA is left out and the CDR3 is given as listed by TCRdb. The sample is drawn from a study of tumor and adjacent non-tumor tissue in lung cancer. On the study more broadly: Aged about 30 to 76 years, patients included roughly eleven men and about five women with stage I to III disease. The study, taken as a whole, reports: TCR diversity was significantly greater in tumor than normal lung tissue. Higher tumor TCR diversity was associated with shorter survival.

This sample's RNA came from whole unsorted tissue. Distant lung tissue was collected more than 3 cm away from the tumor edge. Newly diagnosed lung cancer patients had thoracic surgery in China, August–late 2014, without prior chemotherapy. The CDR3 has 15 amino acids, counting both end residues. The germline V gene encodes CDR1 SGHAT and CDR2 FQDESV (reference sequence). Three rounds of nested PCR, following a modified ARM-PCR protocol, produced the TCRbeta library. TCRdb reprocessed the multiplex PCR reads via MiXCR and lists one record per CDR3 protein. The sample holds tens of thousands of distinct CDR3 sequences, around two thirds seen once.

This clonotype was obtained from a man aged 65 to 79 with non-small cell lung cancer. Sequenced input: distant non-tumor lung tissue. The chain combines TRBV11-1 with TRBJ2-7; whether TRBD1, the table's D call, matches the DNA was not checked. The CDR3 loop is CASSSGDTLGYEQYL.